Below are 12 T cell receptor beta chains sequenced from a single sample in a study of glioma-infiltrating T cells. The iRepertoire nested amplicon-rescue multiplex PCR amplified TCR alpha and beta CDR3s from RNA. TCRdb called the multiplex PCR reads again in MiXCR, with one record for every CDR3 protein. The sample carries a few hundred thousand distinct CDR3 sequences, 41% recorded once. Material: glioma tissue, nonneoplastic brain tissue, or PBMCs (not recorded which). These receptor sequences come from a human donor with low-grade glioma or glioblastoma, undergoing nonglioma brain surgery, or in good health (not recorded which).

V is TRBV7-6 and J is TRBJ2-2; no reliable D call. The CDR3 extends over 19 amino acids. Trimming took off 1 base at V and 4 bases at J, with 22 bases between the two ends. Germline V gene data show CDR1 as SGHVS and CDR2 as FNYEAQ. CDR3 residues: CASSLERNRVETSTGELFF. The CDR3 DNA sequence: TGTGCCAGCAGCTTAGAAAGGAACCGGGTAGAAACGAGCACCGGGGAGCTGTTTTTT.

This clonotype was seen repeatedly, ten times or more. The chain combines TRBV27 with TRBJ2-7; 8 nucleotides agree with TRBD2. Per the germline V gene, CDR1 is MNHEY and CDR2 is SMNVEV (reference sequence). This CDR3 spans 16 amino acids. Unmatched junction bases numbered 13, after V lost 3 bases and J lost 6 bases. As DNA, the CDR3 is TGTGCCAGCAGTTTCCTTAGTTTTAGCGGGACATCCGAGCAGTACTTC. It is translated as CASSFLSFSGTSEQYF.

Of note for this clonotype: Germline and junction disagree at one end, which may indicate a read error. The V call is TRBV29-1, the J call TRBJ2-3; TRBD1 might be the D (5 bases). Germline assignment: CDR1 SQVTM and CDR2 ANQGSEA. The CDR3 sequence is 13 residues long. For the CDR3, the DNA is TGCAGCGTCGTCGACGGATACACAGGTACGCAGTATTTT. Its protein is CSVVDGYTGTQYF.

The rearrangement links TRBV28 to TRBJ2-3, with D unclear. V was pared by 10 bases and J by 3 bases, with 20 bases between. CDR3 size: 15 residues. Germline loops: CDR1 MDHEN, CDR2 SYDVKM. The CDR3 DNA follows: TGTGCCACCCGCCGGACCAACATTCCGACAGATACGCAGTATTTT. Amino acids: CATRRTNIPTDTQYF. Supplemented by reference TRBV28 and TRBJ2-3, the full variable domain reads DVKVTQSSRYLVKRTGEKVFLECVQDMDHENMFWYRQDPGLGLRLIYFSYDVKMKEKGDIPEGYSVSREKKERFSLILESASTNQTSMYLCATRRTNIPTDTQYFGPGTRLTVL.

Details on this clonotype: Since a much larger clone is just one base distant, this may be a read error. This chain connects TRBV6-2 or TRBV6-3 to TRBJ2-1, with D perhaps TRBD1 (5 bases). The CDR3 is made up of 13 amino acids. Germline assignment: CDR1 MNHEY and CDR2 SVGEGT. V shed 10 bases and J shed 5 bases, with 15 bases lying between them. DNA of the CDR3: TGTGCCAACAGCTGGGGCATGAACAATGAGCAGTTCTTC. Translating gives CANSWGMNNEQFF.

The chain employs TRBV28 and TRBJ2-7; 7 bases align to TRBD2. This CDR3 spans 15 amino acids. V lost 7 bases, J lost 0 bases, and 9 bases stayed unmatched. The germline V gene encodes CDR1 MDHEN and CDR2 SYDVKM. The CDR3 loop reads CASTMGGVNSYEQYF. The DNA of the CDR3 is TGTGCCAGCACCATGGGAGGGGTGAACTCCTACGAGCAGTACTTC.

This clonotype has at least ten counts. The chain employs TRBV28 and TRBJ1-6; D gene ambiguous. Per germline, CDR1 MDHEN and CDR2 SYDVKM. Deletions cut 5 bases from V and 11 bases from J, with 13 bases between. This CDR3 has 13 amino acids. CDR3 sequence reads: CASSPRSRPPLHF. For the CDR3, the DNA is TGTGCCAGCAGTCCTCGGTCCCGACCACCCCTCCACTTT.

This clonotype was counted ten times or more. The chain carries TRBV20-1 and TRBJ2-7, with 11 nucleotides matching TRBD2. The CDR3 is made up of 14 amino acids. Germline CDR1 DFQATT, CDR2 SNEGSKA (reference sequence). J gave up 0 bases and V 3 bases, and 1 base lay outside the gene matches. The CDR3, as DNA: TGCAGTGCTAGTAGCGGGAGGGGCTCCTACGAGCAGTACTTC. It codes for CSASSGRGSYEQYF.

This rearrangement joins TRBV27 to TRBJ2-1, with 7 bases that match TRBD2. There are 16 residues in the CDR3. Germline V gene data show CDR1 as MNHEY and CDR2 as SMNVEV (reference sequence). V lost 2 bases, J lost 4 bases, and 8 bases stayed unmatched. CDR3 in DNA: TGTGCCAGCAGTTTACTGCCTAGCGGACCGTACAATGAGCAGTTCTTC. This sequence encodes CASSLLPSGPYNEQFF.

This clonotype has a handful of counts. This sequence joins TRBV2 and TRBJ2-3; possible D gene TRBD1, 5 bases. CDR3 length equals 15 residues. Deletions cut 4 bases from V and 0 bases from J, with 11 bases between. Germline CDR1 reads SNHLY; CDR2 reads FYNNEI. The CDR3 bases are TGTGCCAGCAGTGTAGCAGGGTACAGCACAGATACGCAGTATTTT. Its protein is CASSVAGYSTDTQYF.

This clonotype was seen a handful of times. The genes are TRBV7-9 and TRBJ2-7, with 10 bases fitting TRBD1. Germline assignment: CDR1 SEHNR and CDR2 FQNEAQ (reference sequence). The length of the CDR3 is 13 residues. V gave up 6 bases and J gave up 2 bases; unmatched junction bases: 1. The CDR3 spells CASRGQGPYEQYF. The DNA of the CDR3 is TGTGCCAGCAGGGGACAGGGGCCCTACGAGCAGTACTTC.

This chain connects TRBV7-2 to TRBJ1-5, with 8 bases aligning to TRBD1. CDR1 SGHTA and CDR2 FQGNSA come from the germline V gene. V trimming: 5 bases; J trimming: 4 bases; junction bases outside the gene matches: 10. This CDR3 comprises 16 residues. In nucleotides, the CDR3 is TGTGCCAGCAGCCTATGGTTTACAGGGGGGAATCAGCCCCAGCATTTT. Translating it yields CASSLWFTGGNQPQHF.